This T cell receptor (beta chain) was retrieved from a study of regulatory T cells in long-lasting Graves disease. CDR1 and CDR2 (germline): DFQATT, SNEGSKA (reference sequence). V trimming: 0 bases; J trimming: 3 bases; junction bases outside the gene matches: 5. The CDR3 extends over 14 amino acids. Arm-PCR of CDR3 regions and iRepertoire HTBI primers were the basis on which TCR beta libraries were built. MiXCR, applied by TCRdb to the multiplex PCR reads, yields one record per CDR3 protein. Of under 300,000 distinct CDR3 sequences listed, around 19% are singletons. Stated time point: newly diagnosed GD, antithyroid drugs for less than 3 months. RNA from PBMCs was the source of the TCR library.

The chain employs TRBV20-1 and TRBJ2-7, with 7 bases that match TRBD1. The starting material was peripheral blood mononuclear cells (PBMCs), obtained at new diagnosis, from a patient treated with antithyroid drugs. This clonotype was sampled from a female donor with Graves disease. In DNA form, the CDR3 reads TGCAGTGCTAGAGACACGAGACAGGGCTACGAGCAGTACTTC. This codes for CSARDTRQGYEQYF.